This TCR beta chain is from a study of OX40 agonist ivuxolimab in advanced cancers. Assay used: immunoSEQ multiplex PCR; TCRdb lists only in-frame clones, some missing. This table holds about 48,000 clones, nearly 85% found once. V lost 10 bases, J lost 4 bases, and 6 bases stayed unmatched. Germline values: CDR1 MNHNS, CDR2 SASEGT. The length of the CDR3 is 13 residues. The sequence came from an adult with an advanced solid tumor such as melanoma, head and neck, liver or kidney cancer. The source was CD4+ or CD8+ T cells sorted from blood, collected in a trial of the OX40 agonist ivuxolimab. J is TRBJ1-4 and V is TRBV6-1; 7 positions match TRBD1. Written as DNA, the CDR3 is TGTGCCACCAGGGACAGCCTTAATGAAAAACTGTTTTTT. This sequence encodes CATRDSLNEKLFF.